The clone carrying this T cell receptor (beta chain) showed up just once. The antigen is not known. This specimen comes from a study of CD8 T cells in ankylosing spondylitis. Study-level points and caveats: A TCR beta motif made of eight highly homologous variants seemed typical of ankylosing spondylitis blood. Disease-linked clones proved CD8+ and comparatively uncommon in peripheral blood.

TCRdb processed the 5' RACE reads anew with MiXCR; each CDR3 protein has one entry. Here the sample spans around 230,000 distinct CDR3 sequences, less than 10% being singletons. V lost 6 bases to trimming and J lost 0 bases, with 8 bases between them. The CDR3 extends over 14 amino acids. This receptor was obtained from a male donor with ankylosing spondylitis or in good health (not recorded which). The V gene is TRBV12-3 or TRBV12-4, the J gene TRBJ1-4; D gene ambiguous. Sequencing was done on a sample of blood, either unsorted or a sorted T cell fraction (not recorded which). The CDR3 protein is CASSPHATNEKLFF. For the CDR3, the DNA is TGTGCCAGCAGCCCCCATGCAACTAATGAAAAACTGTTTTTT.